This TCR beta chain derives from a study of technical replicates of blood from a few donors. The sample holds a few counts of this clone. The method was immunoSEQ multiplex PCR; TCRdb's version includes in-frame clones alone and lacks a portion of them. This sample has about 84,000 clones, with 93% found just once. With 4 bases removed from V and 0 bases from J, the gap between germline ends came to 13 bases. This CDR3 is built from 16 residues. Germline V gene lookup returns CDR1 KGHSH and CDR2 LQKENI. The origin of this receptor is a human donor in good health. The sequencing sample was made of T cells isolated from PBMCs. The V and J genes are TRBV18 and TRBJ1-5; TRBD1 might be the D (6 bases). The CDR3, as DNA: TGTGCCAGCTCACGTGGACAGCAAGATAGCAATCAGCCCCAGCATTTT. Amino acids: CASSRGQQDSNQPQHF.